This TCR beta chain was observed in a study of OX40 agonist ivuxolimab in advanced cancers. The overall study: Intravenous ivuxolimab was administered to patients every 2 weeks at 0.01 to 10 mg/kg.

CDR1 is SGHKS, CDR2 YYEKEE, per germline (reference sequence). CDR3 length: 15 amino acids. V was pared by 1 base and J by 0 bases, with 9 bases between. About this clone: What it binds is unknown.

This table comes from immunoSEQ multiplex PCR, and its TCRdb copy is limited to in-frame clones, with some not included. The table has 25,000 to 30,000 clones, roughly 85% seen once; the top ten hold around 10%. Findings and caveats of the study: Dosing at 0.1 to 3.0 mg/kg was accompanied by clonal expansion of CD4+ and CD8+ blood T cells by week 6.

The sequence derives from an adult with an advanced solid tumor such as melanoma, head and neck, liver or kidney cancer. Sequenced here: CD4+ or CD8+ T cells sorted from blood, sampled in a trial of the OX40 agonist ivuxolimab. The chain uses TRBV5-5 and TRBJ2-3; D gene uncertain. The CDR3 DNA follows: TGTGCCAGCAGCTTGTTTTCTGCGAGCACAGATACGCAGTATTTT. This sequence encodes CASSLFSASTDTQYF.